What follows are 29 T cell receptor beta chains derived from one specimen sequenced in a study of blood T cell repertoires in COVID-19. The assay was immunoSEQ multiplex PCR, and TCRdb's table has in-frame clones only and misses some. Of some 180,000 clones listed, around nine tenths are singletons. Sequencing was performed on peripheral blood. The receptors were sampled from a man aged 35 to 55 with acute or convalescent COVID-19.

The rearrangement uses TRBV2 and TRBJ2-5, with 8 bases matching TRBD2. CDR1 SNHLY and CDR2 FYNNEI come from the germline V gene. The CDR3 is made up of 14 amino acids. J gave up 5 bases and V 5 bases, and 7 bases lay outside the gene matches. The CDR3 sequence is CASSSPGGRETQYF. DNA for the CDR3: TGTGCCAGCAGTTCCCCGGGCGGGAGGGAGACCCAGTACTTC.

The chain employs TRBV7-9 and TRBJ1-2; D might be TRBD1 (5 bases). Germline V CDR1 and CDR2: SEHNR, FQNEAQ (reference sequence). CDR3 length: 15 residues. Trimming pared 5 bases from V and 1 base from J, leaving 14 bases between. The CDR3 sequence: CASSLYRQYNYGYTF. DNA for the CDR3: TGTGCCAGCAGCCTTTATCGACAGTATAACTATGGCTACACCTTC.

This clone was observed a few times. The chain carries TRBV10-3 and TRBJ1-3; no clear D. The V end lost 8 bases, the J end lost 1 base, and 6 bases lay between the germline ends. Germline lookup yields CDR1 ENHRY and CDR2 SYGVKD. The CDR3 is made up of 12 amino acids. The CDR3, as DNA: TGTGCCATCCTGACATCTGGAAACACCATATATTTT. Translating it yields CAILTSGNTIYF.

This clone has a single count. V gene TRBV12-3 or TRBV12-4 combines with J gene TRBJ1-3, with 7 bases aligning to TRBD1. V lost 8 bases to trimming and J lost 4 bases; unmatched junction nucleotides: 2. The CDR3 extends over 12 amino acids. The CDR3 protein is CASDRAGNTIYF. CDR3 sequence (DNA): TGTGCCAGCGACAGGGCCGGAAACACCATATATTTT.

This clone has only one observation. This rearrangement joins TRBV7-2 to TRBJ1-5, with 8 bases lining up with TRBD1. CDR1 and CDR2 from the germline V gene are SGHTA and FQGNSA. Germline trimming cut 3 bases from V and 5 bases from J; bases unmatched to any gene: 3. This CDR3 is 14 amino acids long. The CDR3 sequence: CASSFSGGDQPQHF. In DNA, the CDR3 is TGTGCCAGCAGCTTTTCAGGGGGCGATCAGCCCCAGCATTTT.

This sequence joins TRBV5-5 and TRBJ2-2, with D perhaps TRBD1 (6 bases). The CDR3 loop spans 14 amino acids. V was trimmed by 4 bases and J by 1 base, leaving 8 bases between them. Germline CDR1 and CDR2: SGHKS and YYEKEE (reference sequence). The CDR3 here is CASSLDRNTGELFF. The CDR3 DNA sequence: TGTGCCAGCAGCCTGGACAGGAACACCGGGGAGCTGTTTTTT.

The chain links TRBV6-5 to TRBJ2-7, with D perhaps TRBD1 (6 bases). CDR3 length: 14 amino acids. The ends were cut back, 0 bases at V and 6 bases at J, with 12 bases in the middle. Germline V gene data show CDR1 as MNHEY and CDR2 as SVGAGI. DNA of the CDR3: TGTGCCAGCAGTTACTCGAGGGACATCCCCGAGCAGTACTTC. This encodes CASSYSRDIPEQYF.

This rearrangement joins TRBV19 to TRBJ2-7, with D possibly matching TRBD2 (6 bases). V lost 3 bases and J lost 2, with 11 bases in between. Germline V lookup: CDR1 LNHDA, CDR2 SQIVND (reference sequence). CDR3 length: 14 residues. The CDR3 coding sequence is TGTGCCAGTAGTATTTCCGGGGGTCCCTACGAGCAGTACTTC. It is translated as CASSISGGPYEQYF.

The CDR3 coding sequence is TGTGCCAGCAGCTACGGAAACAGTGCGTGGGACACTGAAGCTTTCTTT. This translates into CASSYGNSAWDTEAFF. The J gene is TRBJ1-1, the V gene TRBV5-8; D unresolved. CDR1 is SGHTS, CDR2 YDEGEE, per germline. Trimming stripped 3 bases from V and 3 bases from J, with 18 bases between. The CDR3 sequence is 16 residues long.

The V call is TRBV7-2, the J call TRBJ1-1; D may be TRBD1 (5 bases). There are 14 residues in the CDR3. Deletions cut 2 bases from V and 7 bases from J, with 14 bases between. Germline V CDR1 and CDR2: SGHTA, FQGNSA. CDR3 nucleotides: TGTGCCAGCAGCTTACAGGCAGGGCAAGGTGAAGCTTTCTTT. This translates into CASSLQAGQGEAFF.

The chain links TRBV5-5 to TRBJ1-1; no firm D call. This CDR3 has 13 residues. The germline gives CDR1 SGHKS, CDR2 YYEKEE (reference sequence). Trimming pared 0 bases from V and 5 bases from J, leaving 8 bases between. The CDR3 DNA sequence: TGTGCCAGCAGCTTGGCCTTACGGACTGAAGCTTTCTTT. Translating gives CASSLALRTEAFF.

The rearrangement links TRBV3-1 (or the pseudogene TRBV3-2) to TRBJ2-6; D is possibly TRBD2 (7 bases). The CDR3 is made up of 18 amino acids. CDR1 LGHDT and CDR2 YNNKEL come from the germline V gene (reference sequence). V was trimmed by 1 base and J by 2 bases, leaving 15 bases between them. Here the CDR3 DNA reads TGTGCCAGCAGCCAAGTAGGGGGGGTAAGGACTGGGGCCAACGTCCTGACTTTC. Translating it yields CASSQVGGVRTGANVLTF.

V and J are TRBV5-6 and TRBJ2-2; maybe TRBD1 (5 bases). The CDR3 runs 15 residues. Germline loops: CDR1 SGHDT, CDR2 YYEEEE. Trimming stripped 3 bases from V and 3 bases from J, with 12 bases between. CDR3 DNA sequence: TGTGCCAGCAGCTGGACATTTTTGGACACCGGGGAGCTGTTTTTT. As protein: CASSWTFLDTGELFF.

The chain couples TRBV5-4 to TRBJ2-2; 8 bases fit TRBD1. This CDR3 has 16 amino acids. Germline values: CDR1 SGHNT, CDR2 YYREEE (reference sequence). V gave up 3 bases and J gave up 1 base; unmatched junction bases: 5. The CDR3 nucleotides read TGTGCCAGCAGCTCGATGGACAGGGAGAACACCGGGGAGCTGTTTTTT. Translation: CASSSMDRENTGELFF. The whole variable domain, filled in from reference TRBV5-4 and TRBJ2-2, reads ETGVTQSPTHLIKTRGQQVTLRCSSQSGHNTVSWYQQALGQGPQFIFQYYREEENGRGNFPPRFSGLQFPNYSSELNVNALELDDSALYLCASSSMDRENTGELFFGEGSRLTVL.

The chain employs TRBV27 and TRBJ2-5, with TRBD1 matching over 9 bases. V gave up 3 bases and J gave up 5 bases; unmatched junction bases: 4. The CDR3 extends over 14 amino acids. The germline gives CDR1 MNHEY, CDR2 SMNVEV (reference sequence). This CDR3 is CASSLNRGRETQYF. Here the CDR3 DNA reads TGTGCCAGCAGTTTGAACAGGGGGCGTGAGACCCAGTACTTC.

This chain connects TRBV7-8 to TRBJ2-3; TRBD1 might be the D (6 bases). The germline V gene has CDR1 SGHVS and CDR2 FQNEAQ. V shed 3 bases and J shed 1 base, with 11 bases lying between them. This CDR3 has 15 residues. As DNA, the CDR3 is TGTGCCAGCAGCTTGGCTCCAGGGGGCACAGATACGCAGTATTTT. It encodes CASSLAPGGTDTQYF.

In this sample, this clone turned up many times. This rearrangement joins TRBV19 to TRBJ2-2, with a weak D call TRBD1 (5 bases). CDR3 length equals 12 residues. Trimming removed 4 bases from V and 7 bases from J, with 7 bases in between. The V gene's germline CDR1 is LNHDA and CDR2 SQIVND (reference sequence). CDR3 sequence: CASSNRIGELFF. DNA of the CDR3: TGTGCCAGTAGTAACAGGATCGGGGAGCTGTTTTTT. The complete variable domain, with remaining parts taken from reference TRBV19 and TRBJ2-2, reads DGGITQSPKYLFRKEGQNVTLSCEQNLNHDAMYWYRQDPGQGLRLIYYSQIVNDFQKGDIAEGYSVSREKKESFPLTVTSAQKNPTAFYLCASSNRIGELFFGEGSRLTVL.

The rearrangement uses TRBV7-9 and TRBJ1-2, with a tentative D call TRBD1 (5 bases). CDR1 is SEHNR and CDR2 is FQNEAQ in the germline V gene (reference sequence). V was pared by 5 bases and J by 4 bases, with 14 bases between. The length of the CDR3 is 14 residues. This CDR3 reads CASSLGGDSYGYTF. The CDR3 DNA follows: TGTGCCAGCAGCCTGGGGGGGGATAGCTATGGCTACACCTTC.

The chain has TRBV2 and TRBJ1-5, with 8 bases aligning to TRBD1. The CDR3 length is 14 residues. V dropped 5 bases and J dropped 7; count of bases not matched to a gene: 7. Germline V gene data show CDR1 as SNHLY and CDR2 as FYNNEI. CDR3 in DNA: TGTGCCAGCAGTCTTGGACAGGGAGGACAGCCCCAGCATTTT. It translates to CASSLGQGGQPQHF.

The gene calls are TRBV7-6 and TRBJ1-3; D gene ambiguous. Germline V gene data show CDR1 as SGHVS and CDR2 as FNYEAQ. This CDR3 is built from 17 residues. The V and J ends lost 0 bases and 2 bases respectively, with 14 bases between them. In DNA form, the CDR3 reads TGTGCCAGCAGCTTAGCTATCTCGGGTCTCCCTGGAAACACCATATATTTT. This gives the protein CASSLAISGLPGNTIYF.

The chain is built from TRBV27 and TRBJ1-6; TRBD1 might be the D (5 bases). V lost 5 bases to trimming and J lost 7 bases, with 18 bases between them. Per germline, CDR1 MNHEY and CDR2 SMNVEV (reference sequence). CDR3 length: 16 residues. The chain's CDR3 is CASSVRGTGGNSPLHF. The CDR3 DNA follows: TGTGCCAGCAGTGTAAGGGGTACCGGGGGGAATTCACCCCTCCACTTT.

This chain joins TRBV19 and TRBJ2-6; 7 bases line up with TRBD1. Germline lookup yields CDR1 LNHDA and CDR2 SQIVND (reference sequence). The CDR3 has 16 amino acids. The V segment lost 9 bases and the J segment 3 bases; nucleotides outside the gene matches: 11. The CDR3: CASRTGFQGGANVLTF. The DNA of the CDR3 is TGTGCCAGCAGGACAGGTTTTCAGGGTGGGGCCAACGTCCTGACTTTC.

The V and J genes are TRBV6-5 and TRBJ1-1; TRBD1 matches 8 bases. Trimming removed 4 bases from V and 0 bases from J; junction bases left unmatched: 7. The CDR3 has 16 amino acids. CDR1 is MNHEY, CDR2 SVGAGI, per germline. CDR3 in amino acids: CASSSGQGFLNTEAFF. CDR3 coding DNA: TGTGCCAGCAGTTCTGGACAGGGCTTTCTGAACACTGAAGCTTTCTTT.

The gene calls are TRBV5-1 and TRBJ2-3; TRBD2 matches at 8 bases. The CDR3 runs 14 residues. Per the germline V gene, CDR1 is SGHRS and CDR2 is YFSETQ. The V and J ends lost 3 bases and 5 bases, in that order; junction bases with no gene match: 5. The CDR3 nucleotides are TGCGCCAGCAGCTCGGGGGGGTTGTTAGATACGCAGTATTTT. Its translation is CASSSGGLLDTQYF.

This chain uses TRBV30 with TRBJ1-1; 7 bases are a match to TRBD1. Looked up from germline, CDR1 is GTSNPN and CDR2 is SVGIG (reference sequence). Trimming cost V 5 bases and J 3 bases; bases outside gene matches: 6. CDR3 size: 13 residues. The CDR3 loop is CAWSRGQDTEAFF. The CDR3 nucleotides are TGTGCCTGGTCAAGGGGGCAAGACACTGAAGCTTTCTTT.

CDR3 loop: CASSPPRLAPDTQYF. Written as DNA, the CDR3 is TGTGCCAGCTCACCACCGAGGCTAGCCCCAGATACGCAGTATTTT. The chain carries TRBV18 and TRBJ2-3; maybe TRBD2 (5 bases). The CDR3 runs to 15 residues. V was clipped by 0 bases and J by 4 bases, with 11 bases between them. The germline CDR1 and CDR2 sequences are KGHSH and LQKENI.

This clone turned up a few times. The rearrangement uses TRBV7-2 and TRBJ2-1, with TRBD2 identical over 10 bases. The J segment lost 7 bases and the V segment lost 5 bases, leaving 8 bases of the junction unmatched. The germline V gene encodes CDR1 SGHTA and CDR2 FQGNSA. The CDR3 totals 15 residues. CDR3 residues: CASSPQSGGANEQFF. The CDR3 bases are TGTGCCAGCAGCCCTCAGAGCGGGGGGGCAAATGAGCAGTTCTTC.

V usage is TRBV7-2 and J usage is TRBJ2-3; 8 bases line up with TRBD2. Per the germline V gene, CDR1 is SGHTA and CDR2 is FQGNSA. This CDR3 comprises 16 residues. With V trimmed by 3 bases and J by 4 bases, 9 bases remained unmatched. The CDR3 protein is CASSLTGGVFADTQYF. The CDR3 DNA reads TGTGCCAGCAGCTTGACGGGGGGGGTTTTTGCAGATACGCAGTATTTT.

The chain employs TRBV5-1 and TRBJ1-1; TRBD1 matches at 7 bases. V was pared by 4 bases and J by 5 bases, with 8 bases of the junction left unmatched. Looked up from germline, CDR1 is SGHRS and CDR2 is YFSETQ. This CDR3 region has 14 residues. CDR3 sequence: CASSRGQSETEAFF. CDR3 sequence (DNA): TGCGCCAGCAGCAGGGGACAGTCTGAAACTGAAGCTTTCTTT.